Following are 21 T cell receptor beta chains from one sample sequenced in a study of OX40 agonist ivuxolimab in advanced cancers. The repertoire was sequenced with immunoSEQ multiplex PCR; TCRdb's copy has only in-frame clones and lacks some. The data hold about 26,000 clones, with roughly four fifths observed a single time. Here the sequenced sample was CD4+ or CD8+ T cells sorted from blood, taken in a trial of the OX40 agonist ivuxolimab. These receptors all come from an adult with an advanced solid tumor such as melanoma, head and neck, liver or kidney cancer.

The J gene is TRBJ1-2, the V gene TRBV5-1; 7 bases line up with TRBD1. Trimming cost V 6 bases and J 0 bases; bases outside gene matches: 2. CDR1 is SGHRS and CDR2 is YFSETQ in the germline V gene. There are 13 residues in the CDR3. CDR3 sequence: CASTGTANYGYTF. The CDR3 DNA reads as TGCGCCAGCACCGGGACAGCTAACTATGGCTACACCTTC.

This sequence joins TRBV18 and TRBJ2-1, with 9 bases fitting TRBD1. The CDR3 has 14 residues. Germline V gene lookup returns CDR1 KGHSH and CDR2 LQKENI. With 8 bases clipped from V and 5 bases from J, the junction kept 7 bases outside the gene matches. The CDR3 DNA reads TGTGCCAGCAAACGGACAGGGGTCAACAATGAGCAGTTCTTC. Translated, it gives CASKRTGVNNEQFF.

The chain employs TRBV5-1 and TRBJ2-2; tentatively, D is TRBD1 or TRBD2 (6 bases each). V shed 1 base and J shed 6 bases, with 13 bases lying between them. Germline loops: CDR1 SGHRS, CDR2 YFSETQ. This CDR3 spans 15 amino acids. CDR3 bases: TGCGCCAGCAGCTTGTCCCCAGGGGAGGCCGGGGAGCTGTTTTTT. Translating gives CASSLSPGEAGELFF.

The V and J genes are TRBV7-9 and TRBJ2-7; D may be TRBD1 or TRBD2 (6 bases each). CDR1 SEHNR and CDR2 FQNEAQ come from the germline V gene (reference sequence). Trimming cost V 5 bases and J 5 bases, with 10 bases left between them. There are 12 residues in the CDR3. In nucleotides, the CDR3 is TGTGCCAGCAGCGCCGGGGGCGACGAGCAGTACTTC. This codes for CASSAGGDEQYF.

V is TRBV4-1 and J is TRBJ1-4; no clear D gene. The V end lost 3 bases, the J end lost 4 bases, and 12 bases lay between the germline ends. Germline CDR1 is MGHRA and CDR2 is YSYEKL. This CDR3 has 15 residues. CDR3 amino acids: CASSQVDRNNEKLFF. CDR3 nucleotide sequence: TGCGCCAGCAGCCAGGTAGACCGGAATAATGAAAAACTGTTTTTT.

The gene calls are TRBV19 and TRBJ1-1; D perhaps matches TRBD1 (5 bases). CDR1 and CDR2 from the germline V gene are LNHDA and SQIVND (reference sequence). V gave up 7 bases and J gave up 1 base, with 10 bases separating them. The CDR3 consists of 13 residues. The DNA of the CDR3 is TGTGCCAGTACTAAGACAGAGAACACTGAAGCTTTCTTT. This sequence encodes CASTKTENTEAFF.

With regard to this clone: The junction and the germline gene differ at one end; a read error may be behind it. This sequence joins TRBV5-1 and TRBJ1-1; 9 bases align to TRBD1. In germline, CDR1 is SGHRS, CDR2 YFSETQ. The CDR3 has 14 amino acids. This CDR3 reads CASSSKQGAPEASF. The DNA of the CDR3 is TGCGCCAGCAGCTCGAAACAGGGGGCCCCTGAAGCTTCCTTT.

The rearrangement joins TRBV5-4 to TRBJ2-3, with 9 bases that match TRBD1. Per germline, CDR1 SGHNT and CDR2 YYREEE (reference sequence). V dropped 4 bases and J dropped 7; count of bases not matched to a gene: 10. CDR3 length: 15 amino acids. Here the CDR3 reads CASSKGQGLGNTQYF. CDR3 sequence (DNA): TGTGCCAGCAGCAAGGGACAGGGCCTCGGAAATACGCAGTATTTT. Full variable domain (missing parts from reference TRBV5-4 and TRBJ2-3): ETGVTQSPTHLIKTRGQQVTLRCSSQSGHNTVSWYQQALGQGPQFIFQYYREEENGRGNFPPRFSGLQFPNYSSELNVNALELDDSALYLCASSKGQGLGNTQYFGPGTRLTVL.

The gene calls are TRBV27 and TRBJ2-3, with D hard to call. Trimming took 6 bases from V and 6 from J, leaving 19 bases between them. CDR1 is MNHEY, CDR2 SMNVEV, per germline (reference sequence). The CDR3 runs to 15 residues. The CDR3 DNA reads as TGTGCCAGCAGAAGGGCCCCTGGGCTTTTGGATACGCAGTATTTT. As protein: CASRRAPGLLDTQYF.

This rearrangement joins TRBV19 to TRBJ2-6; possibly TRBD1 for D (5 bases). V was trimmed by 1 base and J by 2 bases, leaving 12 bases between them. The CDR3 runs 17 residues. Looked up from germline, CDR1 is LNHDA and CDR2 is SQIVND (reference sequence). This CDR3 is CASSIAQGPPGANVLTF. Written as DNA, the CDR3 is TGTGCCAGTAGTATAGCCCAGGGTCCCCCTGGGGCCAACGTCCTGACTTTC.

This chain links TRBV27 with TRBJ2-5; 8 bases align to TRBD2. The CDR3 loop spans 16 amino acids. J was trimmed by 2 bases and V by 5 bases; bases with no gene match: 10. Germline CDR1 MNHEY, CDR2 SMNVEV (reference sequence). The CDR3 DNA is TGTGCCAGCAGTCCGGGGGTTAGCGGGGCACAAGAGACCCAGTACTTC. Encoded protein: CASSPGVSGAQETQYF.

The chain has TRBV5-5 and TRBJ2-1; D gene unclear. Per germline, CDR1 SGHKS and CDR2 YYEKEE (reference sequence). The CDR3 contains 15 residues. V shed 5 bases and J shed 0 bases, with 12 bases lying between them. The CDR3 region has the DNA TGTGCCAGCAGTCCAGATTTAAGCTCCTACAATGAGCAGTTCTTC. It specifies CASSPDLSSYNEQFF.

The chain employs TRBV4-1 and TRBJ2-1; D is possibly TRBD2 (5 bases). The CDR3 loop spans 15 amino acids. The germline V gene encodes CDR1 MGHRA and CDR2 YSYEKL. Trimming cost V 0 bases and J 6 bases, with 12 bases left between them. This CDR3 reads CASSQDFGLPNEQFF. In DNA form, the CDR3 reads TGCGCCAGCAGCCAAGATTTCGGACTCCCCAATGAGCAGTTCTTC.

This clone appeared a single time. The chain couples TRBV2 to TRBJ1-1; D is unresolved. Germline CDR1 and CDR2: SNHLY and FYNNEI. V lost 4 bases, J lost 8 bases, and 17 bases lay in between. The CDR3 is 14 residues long. This CDR3 is CASSAFSGSNEAFF. CDR3 DNA sequence: TGTGCCAGCAGTGCCTTTTCCGGGAGCAACGAAGCTTTCTTT.

The rearrangement joins TRBV11-2 to TRBJ1-1; tentative D call: TRBD1 (5 bases). Trimming removed 5 bases from V and 0 bases from J, with 16 bases in between. The germline V gene encodes CDR1 SGHAT and CDR2 FQNNGV. The CDR3 is 16 residues long. The DNA for the CDR3 is TGTGCCAGCAGCCTCGGGCTGACAGCCATGAACACTGAAGCTTTCTTT. As protein: CASSLGLTAMNTEAFF.

The chain couples TRBV11-2 to TRBJ2-1; TRBD1 matches at 9 bases. This CDR3 is built from 13 residues. The V gene end was trimmed by 7 bases and the J gene end by 8 bases; junction bases not matched to a gene: 6. CDR1 SGHAT and CDR2 FQNNGV come from the germline V gene. The CDR3 loop reads CASTLDRGDEQFF. The CDR3 nucleotides read TGTGCCAGCACCCTGGACAGGGGAGATGAGCAGTTCTTC. The variable domain in full, completed from reference TRBV11-2 and TRBJ2-1, reads EAGVAQSPRYKIIEKRQSVAFWCNPISGHATLYWYQQILGQGPKLLIQFQNNGVVDDSQLPKDRFSAERLKGVDSTLKIQPAKLEDSAVYLCASTLDRGDEQFFGPGTRLTVL.

In nucleotides, the CDR3 is TGTGCCAGCAGTGAAGTAAGGGCAGGCTACAATGAGCAGTTCTTC. Its translation: CASSEVRAGYNEQFF. The chain has TRBV6-1 and TRBJ2-1; D not certain. The CDR3 totals 15 residues. Per germline, CDR1 MNHNS and CDR2 SASEGT. With 1 base removed from V and 3 bases from J, the gap between germline ends came to 10 bases.

The chain links TRBV6-5 to TRBJ1-6, with unresolved D. CDR3 length: 14 amino acids. CDR1 is MNHEY and CDR2 is SVGAGI in the germline V gene. V gave up 0 bases and J gave up 10 bases, with 10 bases separating them. In nucleotides, the CDR3 is TGTGCCAGCAGTTACTCTGGTGGAGGGTCACCCCTCCACTTT. Its protein product is CASSYSGGGSPLHF.

The chain recombines TRBV27 with TRBJ2-7, with a possible D match to TRBD1 (5 bases). This CDR3 has 15 residues. V was clipped by 0 bases and J by 5 bases, with 14 bases between them. CDR1 is MNHEY and CDR2 is SMNVEV in the germline V gene (reference sequence). The CDR3 loop reads CASSLSRQGYHEQYF. CDR3 sequence (DNA): TGTGCCAGCAGTTTATCGCGGCAGGGATACCACGAGCAGTACTTC.

Worth noting for this clone: Within the sample, other DNA sequences also encode this same CDR3. CDR3 protein: CASSLTGGTDTQYF. The CDR3 DNA follows: TGTGCCAGCAGTTTAACAGGGGGCACAGATACGCAGTATTTT. The chain is built from TRBV27 and TRBJ2-3; 7 bases line up with TRBD1. V trimming: 2 bases; J trimming: 1 base; junction bases outside the gene matches: 0. The length of the CDR3 is 14 residues. Germline V lookup: CDR1 MNHEY, CDR2 SMNVEV (reference sequence).

CDR3 in amino acids: CASSGDRTSNQPQHF. In DNA, the CDR3 is TGTGCCAGCAGTGGGGACAGGACCAGCAATCAGCCCCAGCATTTT. V usage is TRBV2 and J usage is TRBJ1-5; 8 bases are shared with TRBD1. Germline values: CDR1 SNHLY, CDR2 FYNNEI. This CDR3 has 15 amino acids. The junction had 3 bases not matched to a gene; V was cut back by 4 bases and J by 1 base.